This passage covers 23 T cell receptor beta chains from one sample sequenced in a study of blood T cell repertoires in COVID-19. Measured with immunoSEQ multiplex PCR; TCRdb has only the in-frame clones, and not every one. The data show tens of thousands of clones, with 85% to 95% seen just once and around 2.3% held by the top ten. Sequencing was done on a sample of peripheral blood. Receptors originate from a human donor with active COVID-19. The donor label of this sample is uncertain.

As regards this clone: One end of the junction is discordant with germline, which a read error may explain. The V call is TRBV5-1, the J call TRBJ2-5, with 7 bases fitting TRBD2. This CDR3 contains 15 residues. Germline values: CDR1 SGHRS, CDR2 YFSETQ. CDR3 nucleotides: TGCGCCGGCAGGGAGGGGACCGGAGGTATAGAGACCCAGTACTTC. This sequence encodes CAGREGTGGIETQYF.

The chain links TRBV6-2 or TRBV6-3 to TRBJ1-5, with 9 positions matching TRBD1. The CDR3 contains 20 residues. With V trimmed by 5 bases and J by 4 bases, 21 bases remained unmatched. CDR1 MNHEY and CDR2 SVGEGT come from the germline V gene. CDR3: CASSLHRTGAILSGNQPQHF. In nucleotides, the CDR3 is TGTGCCAGCAGTCTGCATCGGACAGGGGCCATTTTATCAGGTAATCAGCCCCAGCATTTT.

On this clone itself: Other DNA sequences in the sample encode the same CDR3. The rearrangement links TRBV19 to TRBJ2-7; D is unresolved. Deletions cut 0 bases from V and 3 bases from J, with 6 bases between. Germline loops: CDR1 LNHDA, CDR2 SQIVND (reference sequence). CDR3 length: 13 amino acids. Here the CDR3 DNA reads TGTGCCAGTAGTATAGACCCCAGCTACGAGCAGTACTTC. This encodes CASSIDPSYEQYF. The full variable domain, its missing parts supplied by reference TRBV19 and TRBJ2-7, is DGGITQSPKYLFRKEGQNVTLSCEQNLNHDAMYWYRQDPGQGLRLIYYSQIVNDFQKGDIAEGYSVSREKKESFPLTVTSAQKNPTAFYLCASSIDPSYEQYFGPGTRLTVT.

The chain combines TRBV7-8 with TRBJ2-7; 9 positions agree with TRBD1. The ends lost 5 bases at V and 2 bases at J; junction bases unmatched: 7. The CDR3 is made up of 15 amino acids. From germline, CDR1 is SGHVS and CDR2 FQNEAQ. The CDR3 here is CASSPGTGLTYEQYF. The CDR3 nucleotides read TGTGCCAGCAGCCCGGGGACAGGGCTCACCTACGAGCAGTACTTC.

The chain combines TRBV13 with TRBJ2-3; possible D gene TRBD2, 7 bases. Trimming pared 5 bases from V and 1 base from J, leaving 13 bases between. The germline gives CDR1 PRHDT, CDR2 FYEKMQ (reference sequence). This CDR3 has 15 residues. The CDR3 DNA reads as TGTGCCAGCAGCGCCGGCGGGGGCGGCACAGATACGCAGTATTTT. Its translation: CASSAGGGGTDTQYF.

The chain joins TRBV11-1 to TRBJ1-2; 7 bases are shared with TRBD1. This CDR3 comprises 15 residues. V shed 5 bases and J 5 bases; nucleotides not matched to a gene: 11. Germline V gene lookup returns CDR1 SGHAT and CDR2 FQDESV (reference sequence). In DNA form, the CDR3 reads TGTGCCAGCAGCCATATCGGGACAGATGAATATGGCTACACCTTC. This translates into CASSHIGTDEYGYTF. The complete variable domain, with remaining parts taken from reference TRBV11-1 and TRBJ1-2, reads EAEVAQSPRYKITEKSQAVAFWCDPISGHATLYWYRQILGQGPELLVQFQDESVVDDSQLPKDRFSAERLKGVDSTLKIQPAELGDSAMYLCASSHIGTDEYGYTFGSGTRLTVV.

The genes are TRBV11-2 and TRBJ1-2, with D possibly TRBD1 on 5 matching bases. V dropped 5 bases and J dropped 4 bases, with 14 bases sitting between them. CDR1 is SGHAT and CDR2 is FQNNGV in the germline V gene. CDR3 length equals 14 residues. This chain's CDR3 is CASSPEGPRYGYTF. The CDR3 DNA sequence: TGTGCCAGCAGCCCGGAGGGACCCCGCTATGGCTACACCTTC.

V and J are TRBV5-1 and TRBJ1-2; a weak D match, TRBD1 (6 bases). V lost 1 base to trimming and J lost 2 bases, with 15 bases between them. Per germline, CDR1 SGHRS and CDR2 YFSETQ. The CDR3 totals 16 residues. The CDR3 bases are TGCGCCAGCAGCTTGATGGCAGGGGAAAAGAACTATGGCTACACCTTC. This codes for CASSLMAGEKNYGYTF.

The chain carries TRBV6-5 and TRBJ1-3; D is unclear. CDR3 length: 15 amino acids. V was pared by 6 bases and J by 0 bases, with 12 bases between. Germline CDR1 is MNHEY and CDR2 is SVGAGI. CDR3 residues: CASRASGVSGNTIYF. The DNA of the CDR3 is TGTGCCAGCAGAGCATCCGGGGTCTCTGGAAACACCATATATTTT.

This sequence joins TRBV6-6 and TRBJ1-1; TRBD1 aligns across 8 bases. Trimming removed 6 bases from V and 7 bases from J; junction bases left unmatched: 4. Germline V lookup: CDR1 MNHNY, CDR2 SVGAGI (reference sequence). The CDR3 sequence is 12 residues long. The CDR3 bases are TGTGCCAGCAGCCGACAGGGGAATGAAGCTTTCTTT. It codes for CASSRQGNEAFF.

The chain couples TRBV19 to TRBJ2-3; a possible D gene is TRBD2 (6 bases). The CDR3 is 21 residues long. Germline V gives CDR1 LNHDA, CDR2 SQIVND (reference sequence). V shed 5 bases and J shed 3 bases, with 33 bases lying between them. The CDR3 sequence is CASSQGTGFTGLGGKTDTQYF. As DNA, the CDR3 is TGTGCCAGTAGTCAAGGAACTGGGTTTACGGGTTTGGGGGGAAAAACAGATACGCAGTATTTT. The variable domain in full, completed from reference TRBV19 and TRBJ2-3, reads DGGITQSPKYLFRKEGQNVTLSCEQNLNHDAMYWYRQDPGQGLRLIYYSQIVNDFQKGDIAEGYSVSREKKESFPLTVTSAQKNPTAFYLCASSQGTGFTGLGGKTDTQYFGPGTRLTVL.

The chain combines TRBV2 with TRBJ2-3, with 11 bases identical to TRBD2. CDR1 is SNHLY and CDR2 is FYNNEI in the germline V gene. CDR3 length: 15 amino acids. V lost 7 bases, J lost 9 bases, and 12 bases stayed unmatched. CDR3 residues: CASIETSGTTSTQYF. CDR3 in DNA: TGTGCCAGCATTGAGACTAGCGGGACCACTAGCACGCAGTATTTT.

This chain joins TRBV25-1 and TRBJ1-5, with 7 bases that match TRBD1. Per the germline V gene, CDR1 is MGHDK and CDR2 is SYGVNS. Germline trimming cut 2 bases from V and 9 bases from J; bases unmatched to any gene: 7. This CDR3 spans 14 amino acids. The CDR3: CASSEARAGGPQHF. DNA of the CDR3: TGTGCCAGCAGTGAAGCTCGGGCAGGGGGGCCCCAGCATTTT.

The chain couples TRBV7-6 to TRBJ1-2, with D possibly being TRBD1 (5 bases). With 6 bases removed from V and 3 bases from J, the gap between germline ends came to 17 bases. Germline CDR1 SGHVS, CDR2 FNYEAQ. This CDR3 comprises 15 residues. The CDR3 bases are TGTGCCAGCAGTCGGGGGTGGGGAACAGACTATGGCTACACCTTC. The encoded protein is CASSRGWGTDYGYTF.

J is TRBJ2-6 and V is TRBV7-3, with D possibly matching TRBD1 (5 bases). V lost 5 bases and J lost 4, with 9 bases in between. The CDR3 is made up of 14 amino acids. Germline CDR1 and CDR2: SGHTA and FQGTGA. The CDR3 sequence: CASSPHRGANVLTF. In nucleotides, the CDR3 is TGTGCCAGCAGCCCCCACAGGGGGGCCAACGTCCTGACTTTC.

The gene calls are TRBV25-1 and TRBJ2-5; 8 positions agree with TRBD1. The ends lost 6 bases at V and 5 bases at J; junction bases unmatched: 11. The germline CDR1 and CDR2 sequences are MGHDK and SYGVNS. The CDR3 has 15 amino acids. The CDR3 DNA sequence: TGTGCCAGCAGCGCAGGGGGCTCAGGGAAGGAGACCCAGTACTTC. Its translation: CASSAGGSGKETQYF.

The rearrangement uses TRBV6-5 and TRBJ2-7; 9 bases align to TRBD1. Trimming removed 6 bases from V and 6 bases from J; junction bases left unmatched: 6. From germline, CDR1 is MNHEY and CDR2 SVGAGI. This CDR3 has 13 amino acids. DNA for the CDR3: TGTGCCAGCAGACTTGGACAGGGGTTCGAGCAGTACTTC. Encoded protein: CASRLGQGFEQYF.

CDR3 coding DNA: TGTGCCAGCAGCCGAGATCTGAGTGAAGCTTTCTTT. It is translated as CASSRDLSEAFF. The rearrangement links TRBV28 to TRBJ1-1; D remains ambiguous. V was cut by 6 bases and J by 7 bases, with 12 bases left in between. This CDR3 is 12 amino acids long. The germline CDR1 and CDR2 sequences are MDHEN and SYDVKM.

The chain combines TRBV7-9 with TRBJ1-6, with 7 bases identical to TRBD1. The CDR3 totals 14 residues. V trimming: 3 bases; J trimming: 7 bases; junction bases outside the gene matches: 3. CDR1 and CDR2 (germline): SEHNR, FQNEAQ (reference sequence). The CDR3 DNA follows: TGTGCCAGCAGCTTCGACAGGGTAAATTCACCCCTCCACTTT. Its protein product is CASSFDRVNSPLHF.

J is TRBJ2-5 and V is TRBV7-9; the match to TRBD2 covers 12 bases. The germline CDR1 and CDR2 sequences are SEHNR and FQNEAQ (reference sequence). J lost 4 bases, V lost 4 bases, and 13 bases had no gene match. CDR3 length: 18 residues. CDR3 protein: CASSSNRGLAGIGETQYF. In nucleotides, the CDR3 is TGTGCCAGCAGCTCAAACAGAGGACTAGCGGGGATCGGAGAGACCCAGTACTTC. Full variable domain (outside the CDR3, taken from reference TRBV7-9 and TRBJ2-5): DTGVSQNPRHKITKRGQNVTFRCDPISEHNRLYWYRQTLGQGPEFLTYFQNEAQLEKSRLLSDRFSAERPKGSFSTLEIQRTEQGDSAMYLCASSSNRGLAGIGETQYFGPGTRLLVL.

The chain joins TRBV7-6 to TRBJ2-1; 7 positions match TRBD2. The V gene's germline CDR1 is SGHVS and CDR2 FNYEAQ. V gave up 0 bases and J gave up 4 bases; unmatched junction bases: 6. This CDR3 has 16 residues. In DNA, the CDR3 is TGTGCCAGCAGCTTAGCAGTTGGGACTACGTACAATGAGCAGTTCTTC. This encodes CASSLAVGTTYNEQFF.

This clone has a single count. CDR3 DNA: TGTGCCAGCTCACCGGGGCTCGGTCTCCGGGACAATGAGCAGTTCTTC. Residues: CASSPGLGLRDNEQFF. V usage is TRBV18 and J usage is TRBJ2-1, with a weak D call TRBD1 (5 bases). From germline, CDR1 is KGHSH and CDR2 LQKENI. V lost 3 bases and J 5 bases, leaving 17 bases between the germline ends. This CDR3 is built from 16 residues.

The V gene is TRBV6-2 or TRBV6-3, the J gene TRBJ2-1, with 8 bases aligning to TRBD2. CDR1 and CDR2 (germline): MNHEY, SVGEGT. The CDR3 length is 15 residues. The trim removed 4 bases at V and 0 bases at J, leaving 2 bases unmatched. The CDR3 reads CASSSAGASYNEQFF. In DNA form, the CDR3 reads TGTGCCAGCAGTTCAGCGGGGGCCTCCTACAATGAGCAGTTCTTC.